The clone carrying this T cell receptor beta chain has at least ten counts. The antigen remains undetermined. Time point in this sample: newly diagnosed GD, antithyroid drugs for less than 3 months. Construction of the TCR library relied on RNA isolated from PBMCs. The authors built TCR beta libraries using iRepertoire HTBI primers and Arm-PCR of CDR3 regions. TCRdb recomputed calls from the multiplex PCR reads with MiXCR, one row per CDR3 protein. The sample yields 400,000 to 550,000 distinct CDR3 sequences, approximately 15% seen once. This sample stems from a study of regulatory T cells in long-lasting Graves disease. Broader study findings: The researchers studied only peripheral blood, not thyroid tissue.

The CDR3 totals 15 residues. Germline CDR1 and CDR2: MDHEN and SYDVKM. V lost 5 bases and J lost 7; bases outside the gene matches: 14. The same data also went into a second study, on T cells in Graves' hyperthyroidism and ophthalmopathy. In that study: The model's output predicted ophthalmopathy at a median of approximately 6.5 months prior to onset.

The receptor was derived from a woman in her 30s with Graves disease. The chain links TRBV28 to TRBJ2-7; 7 bases line up with TRBD1. Here the sequenced sample was peripheral blood mononuclear cells (PBMCs), taken at new diagnosis, from a patient treated with antithyroid drugs. CDR3 nucleotide sequence: TGTGCCAGCAGTCGACTTCGACAGGGAGTGGGAGAGCAGTACTTC. Translation: CASSRLRQGVGEQYF.